Reported below is one T cell receptor (beta chain). The entry originates in a study of Ad26.COV2.S vaccination and SARS-CoV-2 variants. Turning to the study itself: The donor belonged to the COV1001 Ad26.COV2.S trial arm.

Regarding treatment: 19 received Ad26.COV2.S at low or high dose, single or two shots; several received placebo; per-sample allocation not given. The investigators took samples on day 63 after the first vaccine or placebo injection. J gave up 7 bases and V 5 bases, and 10 bases lay outside the gene matches. CDR1 SGHAT and CDR2 FQNNGV come from the germline V gene. CDR3 length equals 15 residues. Sequencing used immunoSEQ multiplex PCR; TCRdb keeps in-frame clones, though not all of them. The profile shows about 390,000 clones, around 85% of them singletons. Sequences were derived from peripheral blood, sampled in a trial of Ad26.COV2.S vaccine versus placebo. This chain links TRBV11-2 with TRBJ1-4; 7 bases map to TRBD1. The TCR sequence derives from a person aged 18-65 years who received the Ad26.COV2.S COVID-19 vaccine or a placebo. The CDR3 protein is CASSESRQGVEKLFF. The CDR3 bases are TGTGCCAGCAGCGAATCGCGGCAGGGGGTTGAAAAACTGTTTTTT. The whole variable domain, remainder taken from reference TRBV11-2 and TRBJ1-4, is EAGVAQSPRYKIIEKRQSVAFWCNPISGHATLYWYQQILGQGPKLLIQFQNNGVVDDSQLPKDRFSAERLKGVDSTLKIQPAKLEDSAVYLCASSESRQGVEKLFFGSGTQLSVL.